The source of this TCR beta chain is a study of T cell repertoires in cytomegalovirus infection. Study-wide points: CMV carriers with the relevant HLA were identified by cumulative public TCR beta family frequency. HLA-C-restricted CMV-specific TCR beta clonotypes were dominant in the ex vivo response.

MiXCR, run by TCRdb on the reads, gives a single entry per CDR3 protein. The top ten hold around 15% of the sample, which has about 920,000 distinct CDR3 sequences, around 30% seen once. This clonotype has a handful of counts. Its antigen is as yet unknown. The TCR was taken from a human donor in good health (CMV status not recorded). Some clones in this sample may be carry-over from other donors' samples. The sequencing used cultured CD8+ T cells from PBMCs, collected from culture after CMV antigen stimulation.

CDR3 amino acids: CASSTRTTPNEKLFF. For the CDR3, the DNA is TGTGCCAGCAGTACCAGGACAACTCCTAATGAAAAACTGTTTTTT. The chain combines TRBV7-9 with TRBJ1-4; possible D gene TRBD1, 5 bases. Germline V gives CDR1 SEHNR, CDR2 FQNEAQ (reference sequence). The CDR3 length is 15 residues. Trimming shortened V by 6 bases and J by 3 bases, and 14 bases separated the two germline ends.